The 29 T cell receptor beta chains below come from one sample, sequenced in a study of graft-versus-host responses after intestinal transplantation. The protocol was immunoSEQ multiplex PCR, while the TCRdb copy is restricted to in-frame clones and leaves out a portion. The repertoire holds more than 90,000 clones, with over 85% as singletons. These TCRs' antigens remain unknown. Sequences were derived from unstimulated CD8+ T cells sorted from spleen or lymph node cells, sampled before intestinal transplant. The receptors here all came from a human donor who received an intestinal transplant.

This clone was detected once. This chain's CDR3 is CASSWGTSGTYEQYF. Here the CDR3 DNA reads TGTGCCAGCAGTTGGGGGACTAGCGGGACCTACGAGCAGTACTTC. The J gene is TRBJ2-7, the V gene TRBV27; TRBD2 matches at 13 bases. The CDR3 has 15 amino acids. The V gene end was trimmed by 4 bases and the J gene end by 2 bases; junction bases not matched to a gene: 2. Germline CDR1 reads MNHEY; CDR2 reads SMNVEV (reference sequence).

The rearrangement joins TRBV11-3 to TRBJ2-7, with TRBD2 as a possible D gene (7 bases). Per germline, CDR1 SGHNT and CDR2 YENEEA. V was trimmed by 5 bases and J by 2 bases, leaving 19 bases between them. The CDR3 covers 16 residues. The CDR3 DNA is TGTGCCAGCAGCCCCGCAAGGGGGGAGGGGCCCTACGAGCAGTACTTC. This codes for CASSPARGEGPYEQYF.

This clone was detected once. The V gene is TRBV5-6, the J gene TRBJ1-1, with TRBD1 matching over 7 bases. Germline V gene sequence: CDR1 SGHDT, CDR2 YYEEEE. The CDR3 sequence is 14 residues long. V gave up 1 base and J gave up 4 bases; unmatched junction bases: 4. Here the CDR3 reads CASSLLGQRTEAFF. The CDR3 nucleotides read TGTGCCAGCAGCTTGCTGGGACAGCGCACTGAAGCTTTCTTT.

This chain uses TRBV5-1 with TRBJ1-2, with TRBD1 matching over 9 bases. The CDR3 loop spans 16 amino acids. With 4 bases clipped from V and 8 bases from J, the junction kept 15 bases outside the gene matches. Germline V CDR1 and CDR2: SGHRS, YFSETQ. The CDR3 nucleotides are TGCGCCAGCAGCATAGACAGGGGGGTTTATATGGAGGGCTACACCTTC. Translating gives CASSIDRGVYMEGYTF.

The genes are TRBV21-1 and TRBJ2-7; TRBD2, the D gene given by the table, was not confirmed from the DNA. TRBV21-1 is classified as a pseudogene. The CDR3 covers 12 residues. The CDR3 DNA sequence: TGTGCCAGCAGCAAACAGAGGGTCGAGCAGTACTTC. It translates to CASSKQRVEQYF.

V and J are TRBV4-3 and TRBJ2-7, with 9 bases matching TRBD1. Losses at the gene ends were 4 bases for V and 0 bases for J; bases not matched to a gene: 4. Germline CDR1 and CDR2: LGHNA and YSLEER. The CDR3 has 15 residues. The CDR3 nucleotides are TGCGCCAGCAGCCGAGGACAGGGGCTCTCCTACGAGCAGTACTTC. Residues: CASSRGQGLSYEQYF.

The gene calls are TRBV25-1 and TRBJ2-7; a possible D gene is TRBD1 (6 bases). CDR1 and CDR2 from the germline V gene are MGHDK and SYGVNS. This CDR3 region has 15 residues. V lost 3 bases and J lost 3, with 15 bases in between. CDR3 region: CASSDRGQGNYEQYF. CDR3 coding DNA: TGTGCCAGCAGTGATAGGGGACAAGGAAACTACGAGCAGTACTTC.

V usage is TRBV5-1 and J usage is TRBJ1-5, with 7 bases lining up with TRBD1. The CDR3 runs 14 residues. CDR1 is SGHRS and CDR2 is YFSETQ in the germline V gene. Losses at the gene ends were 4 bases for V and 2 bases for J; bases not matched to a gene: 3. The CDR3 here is CASSQGQGNQPQHF. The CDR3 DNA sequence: TGCGCCAGCAGCCAAGGACAGGGCAATCAGCCCCAGCATTTT.

This chain's CDR3 is CASSYEGGMDGELFF. The CDR3 DNA is TGTGCCAGCAGTTACGAAGGGGGCATGGACGGGGAGCTGTTTTTT. The chain links TRBV6-5 to TRBJ2-2, with 7 bases aligning to TRBD1. Germline lookup yields CDR1 MNHEY and CDR2 SVGAGI. This CDR3 region has 15 residues. V shed 2 bases, J shed 7 bases, and the junction held 7 bases outside the gene matches.

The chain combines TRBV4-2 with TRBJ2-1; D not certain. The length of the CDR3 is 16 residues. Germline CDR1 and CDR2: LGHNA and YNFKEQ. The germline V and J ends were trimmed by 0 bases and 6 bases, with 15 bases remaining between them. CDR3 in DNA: TGTGCCAGCAGCCAAGATCTCCACCCTTCAGGCAATGAGCAGTTCTTC. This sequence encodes CASSQDLHPSGNEQFF.

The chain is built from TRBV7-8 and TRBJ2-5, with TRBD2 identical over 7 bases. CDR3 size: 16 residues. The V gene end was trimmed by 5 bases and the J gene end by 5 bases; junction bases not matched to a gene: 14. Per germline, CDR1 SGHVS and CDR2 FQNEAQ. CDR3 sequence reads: CASSLLWGGAEETQYF. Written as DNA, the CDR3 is TGTGCCAGCAGCCTCTTATGGGGAGGGGCGGAGGAGACCCAGTACTTC.

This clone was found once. CDR3 sequence: CASSVGTSGDEQFF. The CDR3 DNA reads as TGTGCCAGCAGCGTAGGGACTAGCGGGGACGAGCAGTTCTTC. The chain joins TRBV9 to TRBJ2-1; 12 bases line up with TRBD2. Losses at the gene ends were 0 bases for V and 10 bases for J; bases not matched to a gene: 2. This CDR3 is 14 amino acids long. Germline CDR1 SGDLS, CDR2 YYNGEE.

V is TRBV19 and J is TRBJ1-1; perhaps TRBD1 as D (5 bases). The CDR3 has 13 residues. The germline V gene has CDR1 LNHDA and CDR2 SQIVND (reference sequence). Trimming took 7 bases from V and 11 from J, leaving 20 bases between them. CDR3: CASNYGTSLEAFF. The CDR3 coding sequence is TGTGCCAGTAATTACGGGACTTCCCTGGAGGCTTTCTTT.

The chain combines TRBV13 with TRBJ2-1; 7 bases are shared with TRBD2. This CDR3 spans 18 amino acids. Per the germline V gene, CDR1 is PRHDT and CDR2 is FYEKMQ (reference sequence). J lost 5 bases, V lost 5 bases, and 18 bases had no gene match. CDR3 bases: TGTGCCAGCAGCCTTATGGCCCCTGGCTCTAGCGGTAACAATGAGCAGTTCTTC. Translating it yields CASSLMAPGSSGNNEQFF.

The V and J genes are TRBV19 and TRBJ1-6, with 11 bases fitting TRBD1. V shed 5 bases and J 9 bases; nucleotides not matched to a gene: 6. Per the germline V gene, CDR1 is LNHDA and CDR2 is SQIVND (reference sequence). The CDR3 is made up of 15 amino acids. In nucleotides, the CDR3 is TGTGCCAGTAGTTTAACCGGGACAGGGGGTTCACCCCTCCACTTT. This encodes CASSLTGTGGSPLHF. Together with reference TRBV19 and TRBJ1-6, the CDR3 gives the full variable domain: DGGITQSPKYLFRKEGQNVTLSCEQNLNHDAMYWYRQDPGQGLRLIYYSQIVNDFQKGDIAEGYSVSREKKESFPLTVTSAQKNPTAFYLCASSLTGTGGSPLHFGNGTRLTVT.

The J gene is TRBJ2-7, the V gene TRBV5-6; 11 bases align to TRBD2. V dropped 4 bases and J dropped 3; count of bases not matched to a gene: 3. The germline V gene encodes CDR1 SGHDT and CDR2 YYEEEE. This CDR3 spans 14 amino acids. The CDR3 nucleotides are TGTGCCAGCAGCACCGGGACTAGCGGCTACGAGCAGTACTTC. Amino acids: CASSTGTSGYEQYF.

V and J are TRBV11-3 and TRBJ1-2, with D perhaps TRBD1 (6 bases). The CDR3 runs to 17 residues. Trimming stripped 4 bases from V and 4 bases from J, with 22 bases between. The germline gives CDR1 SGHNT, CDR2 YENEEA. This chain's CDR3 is CASSSYRDTHYGYGYTF. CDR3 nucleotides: TGTGCCAGCAGCTCATACCGGGACACTCACTATGGCTATGGCTACACCTTC.

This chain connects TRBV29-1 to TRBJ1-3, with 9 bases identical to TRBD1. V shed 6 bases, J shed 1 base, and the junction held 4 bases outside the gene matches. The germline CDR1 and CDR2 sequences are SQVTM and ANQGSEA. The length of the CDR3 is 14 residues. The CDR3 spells CSVTGGDSGNTIYF. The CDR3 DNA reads TGCAGCGTCACAGGGGGCGATTCTGGAAACACCATATATTTT.

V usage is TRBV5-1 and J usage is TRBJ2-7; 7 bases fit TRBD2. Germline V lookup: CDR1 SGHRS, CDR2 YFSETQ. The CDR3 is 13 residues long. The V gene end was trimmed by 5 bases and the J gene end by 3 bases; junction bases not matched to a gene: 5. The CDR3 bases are TGCGCCAGCAGTATGAGCGGGATCTACGAGCAGTACTTC. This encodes CASSMSGIYEQYF.

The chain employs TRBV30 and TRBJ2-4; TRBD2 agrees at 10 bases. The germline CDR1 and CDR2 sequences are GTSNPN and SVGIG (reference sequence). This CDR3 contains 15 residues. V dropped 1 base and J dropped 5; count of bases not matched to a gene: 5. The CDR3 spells CAWSGSGGAQNIQYF. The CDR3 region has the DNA TGTGCCTGGAGTGGCAGCGGGGGGGCTCAAAACATTCAGTACTTC.

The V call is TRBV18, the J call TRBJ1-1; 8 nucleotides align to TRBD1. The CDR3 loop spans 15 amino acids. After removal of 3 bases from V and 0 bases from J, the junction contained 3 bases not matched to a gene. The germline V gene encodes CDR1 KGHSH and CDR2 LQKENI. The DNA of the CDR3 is TGTGCCAGCTCACCCAGGGGGCGGATGAACACTGAAGCTTTCTTT. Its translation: CASSPRGRMNTEAFF.

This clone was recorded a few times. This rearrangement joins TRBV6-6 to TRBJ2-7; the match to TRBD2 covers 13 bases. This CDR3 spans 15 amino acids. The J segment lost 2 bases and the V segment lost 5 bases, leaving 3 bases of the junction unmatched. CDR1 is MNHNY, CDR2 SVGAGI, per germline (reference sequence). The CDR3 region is CASSPTSGRPYEQYF. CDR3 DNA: TGTGCCAGCAGTCCGACTAGCGGGAGGCCCTACGAGCAGTACTTC.

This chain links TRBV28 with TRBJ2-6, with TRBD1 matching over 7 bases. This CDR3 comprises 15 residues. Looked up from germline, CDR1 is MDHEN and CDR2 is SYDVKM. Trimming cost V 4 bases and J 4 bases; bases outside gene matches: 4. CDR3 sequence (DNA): TGTGCCAGCAGTTACAGGGGTCTGGGGGCCAACGTCCTGACTTTC. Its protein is CASSYRGLGANVLTF.

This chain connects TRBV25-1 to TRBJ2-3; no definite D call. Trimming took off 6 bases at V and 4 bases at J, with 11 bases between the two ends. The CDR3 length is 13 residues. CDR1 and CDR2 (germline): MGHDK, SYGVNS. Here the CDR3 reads CASRITGADTQYF. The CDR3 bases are TGTGCCAGCAGGATCACGGGTGCAGATACGCAGTATTTT. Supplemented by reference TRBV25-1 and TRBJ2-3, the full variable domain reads EADIYQTPRYLVIGTGKKITLECSQTMGHDKMYWYQQDPGMELHLIHYSYGVNSTEKGDLSSESTVSRIRTEHFPLTLESARPSHTSQYLCASRITGADTQYFGPGTRLTVL.

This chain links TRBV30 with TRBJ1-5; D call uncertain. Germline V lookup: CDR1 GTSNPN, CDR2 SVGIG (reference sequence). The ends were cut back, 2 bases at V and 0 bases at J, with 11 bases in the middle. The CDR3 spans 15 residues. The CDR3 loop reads CAWSRGDHSNQPQHF. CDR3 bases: TGTGCCTGGAGTCGCGGTGACCATAGCAATCAGCCCCAGCATTTT.

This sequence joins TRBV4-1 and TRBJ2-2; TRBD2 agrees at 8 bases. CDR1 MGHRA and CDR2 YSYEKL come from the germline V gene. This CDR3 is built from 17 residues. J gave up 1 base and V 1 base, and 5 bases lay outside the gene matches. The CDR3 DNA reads TGCGCCAGCAGCCAAGTACTACTAGCGGTGAACACCGGGGAGCTGTTTTTT. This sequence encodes CASSQVLLAVNTGELFF.

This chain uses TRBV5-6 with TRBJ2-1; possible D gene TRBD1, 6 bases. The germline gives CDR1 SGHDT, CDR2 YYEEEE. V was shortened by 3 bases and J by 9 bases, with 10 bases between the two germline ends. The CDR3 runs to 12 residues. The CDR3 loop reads CASSSGGVEQFF. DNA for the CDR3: TGTGCCAGCAGCTCTGGGGGCGTTGAGCAGTTCTTC.

CDR3 protein: CASSLAEMYEQYF. DNA for the CDR3: TGTGCCAGCAGCTTAGCGGAGATGTACGAGCAGTACTTC. The chain is built from TRBV7-8 and TRBJ2-7; no definite D call. The CDR3 contains 13 residues. Germline V gene lookup returns CDR1 SGHVS and CDR2 FQNEAQ. The V end was cut by 0 bases, the J end by 4 bases, with 7 bases between.

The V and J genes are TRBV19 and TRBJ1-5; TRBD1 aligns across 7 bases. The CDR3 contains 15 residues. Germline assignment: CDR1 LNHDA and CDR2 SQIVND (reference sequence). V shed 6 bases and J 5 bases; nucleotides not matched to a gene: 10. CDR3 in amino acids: CASRNDRAIYQPQHF. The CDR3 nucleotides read TGTGCCAGTAGGAATGACAGGGCAATTTATCAGCCCCAGCATTTT.